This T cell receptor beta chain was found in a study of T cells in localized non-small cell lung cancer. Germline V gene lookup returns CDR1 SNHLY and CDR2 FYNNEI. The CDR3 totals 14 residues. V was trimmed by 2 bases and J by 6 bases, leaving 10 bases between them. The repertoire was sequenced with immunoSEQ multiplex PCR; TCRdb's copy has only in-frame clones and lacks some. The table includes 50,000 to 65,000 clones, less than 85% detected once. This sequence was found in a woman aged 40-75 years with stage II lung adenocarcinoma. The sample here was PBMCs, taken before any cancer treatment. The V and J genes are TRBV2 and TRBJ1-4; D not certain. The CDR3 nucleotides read TGTGCCAGCAGTGAACTTGGCGCCTATGAAAAACTGTTTTTT. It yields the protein CASSELGAYEKLFF.